The sequence of this T cell receptor (beta chain) was determined in a study of T cell responses to AZD1222 COVID-19 vaccine. This clone appeared once. Repertoires were generated with immunoSEQ multiplex PCR, while TCRdb's copy carries only in-frame clones and drops some. Here the sample spans approximately 92,000 clones, 91% being singletons. The TCR comes from an adult in good health. The sample in question was peripheral blood, obtained on day 0 of AZD1222 vaccination.

This chain's CDR3 is CASGRGRGEKLFF. The DNA of the CDR3 is TGTGCCAGCGGAAGGGGCCGAGGTGAAAAACTGTTTTTT. The rearrangement joins TRBV7-8 to TRBJ1-4, with D possibly matching TRBD1 (5 bases). The V gene's germline CDR1 is SGHVS and CDR2 FQNEAQ. V was clipped by 8 bases and J by 7 bases, with 14 bases between them. The CDR3 totals 13 residues.